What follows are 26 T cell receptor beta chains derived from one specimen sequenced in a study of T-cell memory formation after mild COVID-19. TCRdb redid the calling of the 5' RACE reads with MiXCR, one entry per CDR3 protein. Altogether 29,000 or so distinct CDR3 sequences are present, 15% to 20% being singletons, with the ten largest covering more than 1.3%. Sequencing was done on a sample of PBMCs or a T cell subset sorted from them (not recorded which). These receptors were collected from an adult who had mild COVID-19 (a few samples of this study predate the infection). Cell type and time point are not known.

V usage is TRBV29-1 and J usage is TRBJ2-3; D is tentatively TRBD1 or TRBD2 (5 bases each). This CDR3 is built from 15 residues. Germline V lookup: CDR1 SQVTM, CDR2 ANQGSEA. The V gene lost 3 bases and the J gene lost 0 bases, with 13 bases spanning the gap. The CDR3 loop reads CSVERGESSTDTQYF. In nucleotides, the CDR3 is TGCAGCGTTGAGAGAGGGGAGTCTAGCACAGATACGCAGTATTTT.

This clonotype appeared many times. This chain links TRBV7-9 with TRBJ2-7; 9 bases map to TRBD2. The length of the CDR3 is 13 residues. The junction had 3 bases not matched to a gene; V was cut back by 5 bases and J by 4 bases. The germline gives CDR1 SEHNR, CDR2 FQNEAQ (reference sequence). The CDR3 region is CASSSSGGYEQYF. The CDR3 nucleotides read TGTGCCAGCAGCAGTAGCGGGGGTTACGAGCAGTACTTC.

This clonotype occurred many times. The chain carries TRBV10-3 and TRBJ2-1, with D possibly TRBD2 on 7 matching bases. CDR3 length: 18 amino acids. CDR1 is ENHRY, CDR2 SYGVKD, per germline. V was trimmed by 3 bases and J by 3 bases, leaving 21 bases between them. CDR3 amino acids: CAISEKARGAVFYNEQFF. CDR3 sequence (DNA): TGTGCCATCAGTGAAAAGGCACGGGGGGCGGTGTTCTACAATGAGCAGTTCTTC.

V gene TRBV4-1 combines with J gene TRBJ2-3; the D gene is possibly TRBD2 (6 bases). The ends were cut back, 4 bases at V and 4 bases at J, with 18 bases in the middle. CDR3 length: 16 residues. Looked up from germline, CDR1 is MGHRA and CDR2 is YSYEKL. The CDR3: CASSRGLLLEADTQYF. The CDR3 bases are TGCGCCAGCAGCCGGGGACTCCTACTGGAGGCAGATACGCAGTATTTT.

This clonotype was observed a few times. The CDR3 is CASSRQQGAGYGYTF. In DNA, the CDR3 is TGTGCCAGCAGCCGACAACAGGGGGCTGGCTATGGCTACACCTTC. The rearrangement links TRBV3-1 to TRBJ1-2; 9 bases map to TRBD1. The CDR3 is 15 residues long. V lost 4 bases, J lost 4 bases, and 7 bases stayed unmatched. Germline values: CDR1 LGHDT, CDR2 YNNKEL (reference sequence).

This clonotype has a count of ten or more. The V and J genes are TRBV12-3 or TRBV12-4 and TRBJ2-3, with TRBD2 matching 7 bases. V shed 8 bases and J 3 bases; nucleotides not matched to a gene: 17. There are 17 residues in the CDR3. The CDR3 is CASDPSSRGRGTDTQYF. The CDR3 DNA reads TGTGCCAGCGACCCCTCCAGCAGAGGGCGGGGGACAGATACGCAGTATTTT.

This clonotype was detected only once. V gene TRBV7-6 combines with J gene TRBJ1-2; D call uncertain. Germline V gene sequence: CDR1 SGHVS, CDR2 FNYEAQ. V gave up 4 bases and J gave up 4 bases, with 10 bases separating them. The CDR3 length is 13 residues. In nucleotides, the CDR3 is TGTGCCAGCAGCTCGACAAAAACCTATGGCTACACCTTC. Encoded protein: CASSSTKTYGYTF.

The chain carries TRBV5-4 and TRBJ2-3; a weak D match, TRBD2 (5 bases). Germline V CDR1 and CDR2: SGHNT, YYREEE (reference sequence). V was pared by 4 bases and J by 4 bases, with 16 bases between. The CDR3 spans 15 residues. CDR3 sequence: CASSPRIGRADTQYF. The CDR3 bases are TGTGCCAGCAGCCCCCGTATAGGGCGGGCAGATACGCAGTATTTT.

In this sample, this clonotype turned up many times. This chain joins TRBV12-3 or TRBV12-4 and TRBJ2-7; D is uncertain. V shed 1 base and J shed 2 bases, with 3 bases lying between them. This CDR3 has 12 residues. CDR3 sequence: CASSLVAYEQYF. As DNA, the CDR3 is TGTGCCAGCAGTTTAGTGGCCTACGAGCAGTACTTC.

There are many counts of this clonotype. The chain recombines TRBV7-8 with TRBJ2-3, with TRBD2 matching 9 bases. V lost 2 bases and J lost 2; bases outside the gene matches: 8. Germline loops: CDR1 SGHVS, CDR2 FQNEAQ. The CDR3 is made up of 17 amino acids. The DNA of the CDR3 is TGTGCCAGCAGCTTAAGGGAACGACTAGCGGTCACAGATACGCAGTATTTT. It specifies CASSLRERLAVTDTQYF.

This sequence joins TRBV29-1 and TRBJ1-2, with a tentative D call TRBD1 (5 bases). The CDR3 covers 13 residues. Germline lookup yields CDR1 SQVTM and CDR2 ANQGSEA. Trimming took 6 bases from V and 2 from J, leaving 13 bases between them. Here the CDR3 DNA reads TGCAGCGTCCTGACAGAACCGAACTATGGCTACACCTTC. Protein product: CSVLTEPNYGYTF.

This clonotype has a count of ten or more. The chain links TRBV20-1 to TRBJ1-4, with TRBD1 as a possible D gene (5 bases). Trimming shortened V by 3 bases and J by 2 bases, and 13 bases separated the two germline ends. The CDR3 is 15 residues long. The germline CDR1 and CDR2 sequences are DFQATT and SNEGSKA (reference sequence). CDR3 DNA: TGCAGTGCTAGCCTACCGGGGGTCACTAATGAAAAACTGTTTTTT. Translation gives CSASLPGVTNEKLFF.

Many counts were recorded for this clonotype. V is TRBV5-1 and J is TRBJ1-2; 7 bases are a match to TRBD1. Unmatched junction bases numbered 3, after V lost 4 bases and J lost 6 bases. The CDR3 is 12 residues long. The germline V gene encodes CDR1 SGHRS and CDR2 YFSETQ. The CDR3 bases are TGCGCCAGCAGCCTTCAGGGGGATGGCTACACCTTC. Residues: CASSLQGDGYTF.

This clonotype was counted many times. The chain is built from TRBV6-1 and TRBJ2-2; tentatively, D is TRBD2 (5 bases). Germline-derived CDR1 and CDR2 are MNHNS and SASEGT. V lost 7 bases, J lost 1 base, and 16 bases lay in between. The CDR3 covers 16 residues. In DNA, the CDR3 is TGTGCCAGCAAATCCCTCCGGAGGAGGAACACCGGGGAGCTGTTTTTT. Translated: CASKSLRRRNTGELFF.

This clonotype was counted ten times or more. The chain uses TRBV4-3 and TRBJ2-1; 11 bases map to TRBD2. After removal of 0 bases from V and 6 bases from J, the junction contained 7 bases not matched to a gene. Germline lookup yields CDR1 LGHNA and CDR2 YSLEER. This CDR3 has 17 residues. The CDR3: CASSQDRLAGGGNEQFF. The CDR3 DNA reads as TGCGCCAGCAGCCAAGATCGATTAGCGGGAGGGGGCAATGAGCAGTTCTTC.

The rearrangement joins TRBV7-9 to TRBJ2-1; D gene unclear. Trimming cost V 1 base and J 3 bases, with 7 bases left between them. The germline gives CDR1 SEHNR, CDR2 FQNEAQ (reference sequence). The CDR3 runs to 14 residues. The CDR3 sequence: CASSLGQNYNEQFF. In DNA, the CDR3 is TGTGCCAGCAGCTTAGGGCAGAACTACAATGAGCAGTTCTTC.

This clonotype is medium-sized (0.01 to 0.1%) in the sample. CDR3 loop: CSAQVGGRGYEQFF. CDR3 sequence (DNA): TGCAGCGCCCAAGTGGGCGGGAGGGGCTATGAGCAGTTCTTC. The chain couples TRBV29-1 to TRBJ2-1; 9 bases align to TRBD2. Unmatched junction bases numbered 12, after V lost 7 bases and J lost 8 bases. CDR3 size: 14 residues. Germline V gene data show CDR1 as SQVTM and CDR2 as ANQGSEA.

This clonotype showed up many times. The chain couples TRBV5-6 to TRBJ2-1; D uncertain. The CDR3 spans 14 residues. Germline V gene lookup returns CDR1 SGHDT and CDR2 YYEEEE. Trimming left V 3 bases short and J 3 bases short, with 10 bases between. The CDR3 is CASSSDGSYNEQFF. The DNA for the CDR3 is TGTGCCAGCAGCTCCGACGGTAGCTACAATGAGCAGTTCTTC.

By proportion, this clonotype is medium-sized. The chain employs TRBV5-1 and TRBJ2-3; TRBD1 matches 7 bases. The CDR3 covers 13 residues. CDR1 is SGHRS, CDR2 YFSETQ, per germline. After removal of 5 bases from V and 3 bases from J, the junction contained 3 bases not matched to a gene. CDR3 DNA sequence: TGCGCCAGCAGTCAGGGACAGACAGATACGCAGTATTTT. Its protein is CASSQGQTDTQYF.

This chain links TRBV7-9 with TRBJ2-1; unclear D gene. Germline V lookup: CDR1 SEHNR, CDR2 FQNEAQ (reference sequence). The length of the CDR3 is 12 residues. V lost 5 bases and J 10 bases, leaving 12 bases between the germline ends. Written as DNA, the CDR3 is TGTGCCAGCAGCCTTCGTGGCGGCGAGCAGTTCTTC. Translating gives CASSLRGGEQFF.

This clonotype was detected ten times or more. CDR3 region: CASSPRSVNTGELFF. DNA of the CDR3: TGTGCCAGCAGCCCGAGGTCCGTTAACACCGGGGAGCTGTTTTTT. This chain connects TRBV7-9 to TRBJ2-2; D is unresolved. Between the trimmed V and J ends, which lost 5 bases and 2 bases, there was a span of 12 bases. Germline V gene data show CDR1 as SEHNR and CDR2 as FQNEAQ (reference sequence). The CDR3 has 15 residues.

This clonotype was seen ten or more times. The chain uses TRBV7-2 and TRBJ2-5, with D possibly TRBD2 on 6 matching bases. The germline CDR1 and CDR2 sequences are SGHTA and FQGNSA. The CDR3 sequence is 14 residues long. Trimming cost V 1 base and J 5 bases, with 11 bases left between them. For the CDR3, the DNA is TGTGCCAGCAGCTTAGGGCGCCGGGGGGAGACCCAGTACTTC. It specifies CASSLGRRGETQYF.

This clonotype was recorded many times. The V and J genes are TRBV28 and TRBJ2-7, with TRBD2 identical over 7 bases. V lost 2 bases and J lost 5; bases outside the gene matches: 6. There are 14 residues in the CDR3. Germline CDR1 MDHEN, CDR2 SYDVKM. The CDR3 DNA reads TGTGCCAGCAGTTTAGGCGGGAGTCTCAACGAGCAGTACTTC. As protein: CASSLGGSLNEQYF.

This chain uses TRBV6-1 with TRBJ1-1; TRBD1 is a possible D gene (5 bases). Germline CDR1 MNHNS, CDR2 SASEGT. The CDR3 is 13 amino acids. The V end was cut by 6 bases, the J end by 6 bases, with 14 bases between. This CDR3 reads CASRNDRGSEAFF. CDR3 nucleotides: TGTGCCAGCAGAAACGATCGGGGGTCTGAAGCTTTCTTT.

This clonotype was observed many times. The CDR3 sequence: CSAKSGANTGELFF. For the CDR3, the DNA is TGCAGTGCGAAAAGCGGGGCGAACACCGGGGAGCTGTTTTTT. This sequence joins TRBV20-1 and TRBJ2-2, with 7 bases lining up with TRBD2. The CDR3 spans 14 residues. From germline, CDR1 is DFQATT and CDR2 SNEGSKA (reference sequence). Trimming took 6 bases from V and 0 from J; bases not matched to a gene: 4.

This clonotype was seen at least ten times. CDR3 loop: CAWSITGELFF. As DNA, the CDR3 is TGTGCCTGGAGTATCACCGGGGAGCTGTTTTTT. This rearrangement joins TRBV30 to TRBJ2-2; D unresolved. The germline CDR1 and CDR2 sequences are GTSNPN and SVGIG (reference sequence). This CDR3 is built from 11 residues. With 2 bases removed from V and 4 bases from J, the gap between germline ends came to 2 bases.